The present T cell receptor (beta chain) was sequenced within a study of blood T cell repertoires in COVID-19. Only in-frame clones appear in the TCRdb table, and some are missing; sequencing was by immunoSEQ multiplex PCR. The sample records approximately 190,000 clones, about 88% being singletons. The length of the CDR3 is 17 residues. CDR1 is SGHDT, CDR2 YYEEEE, per germline. The ends were cut back, 4 bases at V and 7 bases at J, with 21 bases in the middle. V usage is TRBV5-6 and J usage is TRBJ1-6; maybe TRBD1 (5 bases). Sequenced material: peripheral blood. The receptor was derived from a woman in her thirties or forties who had recovered from COVID-19. CDR3 in amino acids: CASSSDGRVSGNSPLHF. The CDR3 DNA reads as TGTGCCAGCAGCAGCGACGGCAGGGTTTCAGGGAATTCACCCCTCCACTTT.